The following is a TCR beta chain sequence with its context. Measured with immunoSEQ multiplex PCR; TCRdb has only the in-frame clones, and not every one. The sample has 100,000 to 150,000 clones; about 86% are singletons. The sample is drawn from a study of T cell responses to AZD1222 COVID-19 vaccine. V shed 4 bases and J 0 bases; nucleotides not matched to a gene: 26. This CDR3 has 22 residues. Germline V CDR1 and CDR2: SGHRS, YFSETQ. This chain joins TRBV5-1 and TRBJ2-3; TRBD1 matches 7 bases. The receptor was derived from an adult who received the AZD1222 COVID-19 vaccine. Specimen: peripheral blood, collected 28 days after the second AZD1222 dose. The CDR3 protein is CASSPSTLNRRTDRSSTDTQYF. In nucleotides, the CDR3 is TGCGCCAGCAGCCCTAGTACACTTAACCGTCGGACGGACAGGTCTAGCACAGATACGCAGTATTTT.